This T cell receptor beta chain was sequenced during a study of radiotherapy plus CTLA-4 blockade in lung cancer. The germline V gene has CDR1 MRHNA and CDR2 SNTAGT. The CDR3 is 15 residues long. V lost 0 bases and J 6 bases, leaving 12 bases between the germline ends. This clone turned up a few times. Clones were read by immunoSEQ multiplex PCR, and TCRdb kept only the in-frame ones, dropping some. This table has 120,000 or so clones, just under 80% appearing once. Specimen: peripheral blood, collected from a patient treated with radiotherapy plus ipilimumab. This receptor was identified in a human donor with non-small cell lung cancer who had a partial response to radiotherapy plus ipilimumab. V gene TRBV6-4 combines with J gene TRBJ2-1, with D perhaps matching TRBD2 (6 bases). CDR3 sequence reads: CASSDSTRASNEQFF. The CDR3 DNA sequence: TGTGCCAGCAGTGACTCGACTAGGGCCTCCAATGAGCAGTTCTTC.